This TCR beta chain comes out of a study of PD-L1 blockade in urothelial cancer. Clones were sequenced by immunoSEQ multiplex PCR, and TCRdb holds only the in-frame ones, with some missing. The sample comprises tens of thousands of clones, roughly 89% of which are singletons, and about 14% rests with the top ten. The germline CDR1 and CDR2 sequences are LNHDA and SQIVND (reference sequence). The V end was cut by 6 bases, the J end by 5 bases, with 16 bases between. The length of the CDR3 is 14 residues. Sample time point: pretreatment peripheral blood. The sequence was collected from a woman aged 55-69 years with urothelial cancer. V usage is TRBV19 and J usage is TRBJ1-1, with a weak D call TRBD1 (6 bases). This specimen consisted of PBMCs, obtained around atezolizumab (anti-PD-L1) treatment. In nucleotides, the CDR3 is TGTGCCAGTAGCCCCTGGGGGGGGCCAACTGAAGCTTTCTTT. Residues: CASSPWGGPTEAFF. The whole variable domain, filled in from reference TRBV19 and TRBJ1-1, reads DGGITQSPKYLFRKEGQNVTLSCEQNLNHDAMYWYRQDPGQGLRLIYYSQIVNDFQKGDIAEGYSVSREKKESFPLTVTSAQKNPTAFYLCASSPWGGPTEAFFGQGTRLTVV.